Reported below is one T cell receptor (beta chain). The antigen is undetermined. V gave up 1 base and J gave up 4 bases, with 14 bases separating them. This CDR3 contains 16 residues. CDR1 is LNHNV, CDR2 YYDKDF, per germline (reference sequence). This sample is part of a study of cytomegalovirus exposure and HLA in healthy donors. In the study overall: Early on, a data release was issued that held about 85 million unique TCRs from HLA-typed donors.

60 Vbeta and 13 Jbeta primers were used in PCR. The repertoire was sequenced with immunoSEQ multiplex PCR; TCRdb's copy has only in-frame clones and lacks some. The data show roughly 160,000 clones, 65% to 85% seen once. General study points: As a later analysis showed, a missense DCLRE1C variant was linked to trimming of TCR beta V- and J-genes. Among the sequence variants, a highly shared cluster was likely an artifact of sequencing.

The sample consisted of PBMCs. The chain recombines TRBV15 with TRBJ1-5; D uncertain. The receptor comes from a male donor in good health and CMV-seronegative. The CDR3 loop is CATSRGGEGENQPQHF. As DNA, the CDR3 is TGTGCCACCAGCAGAGGAGGCGAAGGAGAGAATCAGCCCCAGCATTTT.